Listed below are T cell receptor beta chains from one sample, sequenced in a study of blood T cell repertoires in COVID-19. Only in-frame clones appear in the TCRdb table, and some are missing; sequencing was by immunoSEQ multiplex PCR. The sample yields 50,000 to 75,000 clones, roughly 84% seen once. Sequenced input: peripheral blood. These receptors were obtained from a man older than 75 in a cohort sampled during active COVID-19. Each CDR3 is given with its conserved first and last residue. Each record gives: clone size, V gene, J gene, D gene, CDR3 protein, CDR3 DNA. D genes are given only for firm matches. The size entry is marked missing in some rows and otherwise reads once, few, many or a size class.

clone size: .
V gene: TRBV4-1
J gene: TRBJ2-2
D gene: .
CDR3 protein: CASSQDAGNTGELFF
CDR3 DNA: TGCGCCAGCAGCCAAGATGCGGGGAACACCGGGGAGCTGTTTTTT

clone size: .
V gene: TRBV29-1
J gene: TRBJ2-5
D gene: .
CDR3 protein: CSARGYQETQYF
CDR3 DNA: TGCAGCGCAAGGGGCTATCAAGAGACCCAGTACTTC

clone size: .
V gene: TRBV4-3
J gene: TRBJ1-2
D gene: TRBD1
CDR3 protein: CASSQSDRAYGYTF
CDR3 DNA: TGCGCCAGCAGCCAGTCGGACAGGGCCTATGGCTACACCTTC

clone size: .
V gene: TRBV11-2
J gene: TRBJ2-5
D gene: TRBD2
CDR3 protein: CASSPLAGGLQETQYF
CDR3 DNA: TGTGCCAGCAGCCCACTAGCGGGGGGGCTCCAAGAGACCCAGTACTTC

clone size: .
V gene: TRBV7-3
J gene: TRBJ2-1
D gene: .
CDR3 protein: CASSLTGTSYNEQFF
CDR3 DNA: TGTGCCAGCAGCTTAACGGGGACTTCCTACAATGAGCAGTTCTTC

clone size: .
V gene: TRBV5-4
J gene: TRBJ2-7
D gene: .
CDR3 protein: CASSLLADSYEQYF
CDR3 DNA: TGTGCCAGCAGCTTGCTTGCGGACTCCTACGAGCAGTACTTC

clone size: few
V gene: TRBV29-1
J gene: TRBJ2-2
D gene: TRBD2
CDR3 protein: CSVIKRTSGSNTGELFF
CDR3 DNA: TGCAGCGTAATCAAGAGGACTAGCGGTTCGAACACCGGGGAGCTGTTTTTT

clone size: .
V gene: TRBV5-1
J gene: TRBJ2-7
D gene: .
CDR3 protein: CASSPSAGSYEQYF
CDR3 DNA: TGCGCCAGCAGCCCGTCGGCAGGGTCCTACGAGCAGTACTTC

clone size: .
V gene: TRBV6-6
J gene: TRBJ2-2
D gene: .
CDR3 protein: CASRQGGTGELFF
CDR3 DNA: TGTGCCAGCAGACAGGGCGGGACCGGGGAGCTGTTTTTT

clone size: .
V gene: TRBV29-1
J gene: TRBJ2-5
D gene: TRBD1
CDR3 protein: CSVAPGTGMGETQYF
CDR3 DNA: TGCAGCGTTGCCCCCGGGACAGGGATGGGGGAGACCCAGTACTTC

clone size: .
V gene: TRBV5-4
J gene: TRBJ2-2
D gene: TRBD2
CDR3 protein: CASSERGRNTGELFF
CDR3 DNA: TGTGCCAGCAGCGAGCGGGGGAGGAACACCGGGGAGCTGTTTTTT

clone size: .
V gene: TRBV2
J gene: TRBJ1-2
D gene: TRBD1
CDR3 protein: CASSTGQNYGYTF
CDR3 DNA: TGTGCCAGCAGTACGGGACAGAACTATGGCTACACCTTC

clone size: .
V gene: TRBV6-6
J gene: TRBJ2-7
D gene: TRBD2
CDR3 protein: CASRKKRESVYEQYF
CDR3 DNA: TGTGCCAGCAGGAAAAAGCGGGAGTCGGTCTACGAGCAGTACTTC

clone size: .
V gene: TRBV15
J gene: TRBJ2-1
D gene: .
CDR3 protein: CATSRDLGLNEQFF
CDR3 DNA: TGTGCCACCAGCAGAGATCTGGGCTTAAATGAGCAGTTCTTC

clone size: .
V gene: TRBV29-1
J gene: TRBJ2-3
D gene: TRBD1
CDR3 protein: CSVRQGLTDTQYF
CDR3 DNA: TGCAGCGTCCGACAGGGTCTCACAGATACGCAGTATTTT

clone size: .
V gene: TRBV2
J gene: TRBJ2-7
D gene: TRBD2
CDR3 protein: CASRERTGLAGYEQYF
CDR3 DNA: TGTGCCAGCAGAGAACGCACGGGACTAGCGGGGTACGAGCAGTACTTC

clone size: once
V gene: TRBV20-1
J gene: TRBJ1-2
D gene: .
CDR3 protein: CSARVRGDYTF
CDR3 DNA: TGCAGTGCTAGAGTTCGGGGAGACTACACCTTC

clone size: .
V gene: TRBV5-1
J gene: TRBJ1-6
D gene: .
CDR3 protein: CASSPGQYNSPLHF
CDR3 DNA: TGCGCCAGCAGCCCCGGACAGTATAATTCACCCCTCCACTTT

clone size: .
V gene: TRBV27
J gene: TRBJ2-2
D gene: TRBD1
CDR3 protein: CASSSQTGKVGAGELFF
CDR3 DNA: TGTGCCAGCAGTTCACAGACAGGGAAGGTTGGGGCCGGGGAGCTGTTTTTT

clone size: .
V gene: TRBV10-1
J gene: TRBJ2-1
D gene: .
CDR3 protein: CASSESVDNEQFF
CDR3 DNA: TGCGCCAGCAGTGAGTCGGTAGACAATGAGCAGTTCTTC

clone size: .
V gene: TRBV7-9
J gene: TRBJ2-3
D gene: TRBD2
CDR3 protein: CASSSPPTSGRTDTQYF
CDR3 DNA: TGTGCCAGCAGCTCCCCCCCGACTAGCGGGCGCACAGATACGCAGTATTTT

clone size: .
V gene: TRBV19
J gene: TRBJ2-7
D gene: TRBD1
CDR3 protein: CASSSSGTGYYEQYF
CDR3 DNA: TGTGCCAGTAGTAGCAGCGGGACAGGGTACTACGAGCAGTACTTC

clone size: .
V gene: TRBV30
J gene: TRBJ1-1
D gene: TRBD1
CDR3 protein: CAWSRQGATEAFF
CDR3 DNA: TGTGCCTGGTCTAGACAGGGGGCAACTGAAGCTTTCTTT

clone size: .
V gene: TRBV13
J gene: TRBJ1-1
D gene: .
CDR3 protein: CASSSSVTGSSEAFF
CDR3 DNA: TGTGCCAGCAGCTCCTCCGTGACAGGCTCTTCTGAAGCTTTCTTT

clone size: .
V gene: TRBV6-5
J gene: TRBJ1-4
D gene: TRBD1
CDR3 protein: CASSSGTVSEKLFF
CDR3 DNA: TGTGCCAGCAGTTCCGGGACAGTAAGTGAAAAACTGTTTTTT

clone size: .
V gene: TRBV7-3
J gene: TRBJ2-6
D gene: .
CDR3 protein: CASRLGPGANVLTF
CDR3 DNA: TGTGCCAGCAGATTGGGGCCAGGGGCCAACGTCCTGACTTTC

clone size: .
V gene: TRBV5-6
J gene: TRBJ1-3
D gene: TRBD1
CDR3 protein: CASSHRDSSGNTIYF
CDR3 DNA: TGTGCCAGCAGCCATCGGGACAGCTCTGGAAACACCATATATTTT

clone size: .
V gene: TRBV18
J gene: TRBJ2-1
D gene: .
CDR3 protein: CASSPPNGGSYNEQFF
CDR3 DNA: TGTGCCAGCTCACCACCGAACGGGGGCTCCTACAATGAGCAGTTCTTC

clone size: .
V gene: TRBV5-1
J gene: TRBJ1-1
D gene: TRBD1
CDR3 protein: CASSLGQGGVNTEAFF
CDR3 DNA: TGCGCCAGCAGCTTAGGACAGGGAGGGGTGAACACTGAAGCTTTCTTT

clone size: .
V gene: TRBV7-2
J gene: TRBJ1-2
D gene: TRBD1
CDR3 protein: CASSLARQGEGYTF
CDR3 DNA: TGTGCCAGCAGCTTAGCGCGACAGGGAGAAGGCTACACCTTC

clone size: .
V gene: TRBV5-1
J gene: TRBJ2-5
D gene: .
CDR3 protein: CASSLVAGSETQYF
CDR3 DNA: TGCGCCAGCAGCTTGGTGGCGGGGAGTGAGACCCAGTACTTC

clone size: .
V gene: TRBV19
J gene: TRBJ1-1
D gene: TRBD1
CDR3 protein: CASSEPGGMNTEAFF
CDR3 DNA: TGTGCCAGTAGTGAACCAGGGGGGATGAACACTGAAGCTTTCTTT

clone size: .
V gene: TRBV5-1
J gene: TRBJ2-7
D gene: TRBD1
CDR3 protein: CASGPGQGGHEQYF
CDR3 DNA: TGCGCCAGCGGCCCGGGACAGGGGGGCCACGAGCAGTACTTC

clone size: .
V gene: TRBV6-5
J gene: TRBJ1-2
D gene: TRBD1
CDR3 protein: CASSYSRTGVYGYTF
CDR3 DNA: TGTGCCAGCAGTTACTCAAGGACAGGAGTCTATGGCTACACCTTC

clone size: .
V gene: TRBV19
J gene: TRBJ1-2
D gene: .
CDR3 protein: CASSMTENYGYTF
CDR3 DNA: TGTGCCAGTAGTATGACGGAGAACTATGGCTACACCTTC

clone size: .
V gene: TRBV7-9
J gene: TRBJ2-1
D gene: TRBD1
CDR3 protein: CASSGGDRGNEQFF
CDR3 DNA: TGTGCCAGCAGCGGGGGGGACAGGGGCAATGAGCAGTTCTTC

clone size: few
V gene: TRBV7-9
J gene: TRBJ1-1
D gene: TRBD1
CDR3 protein: CASSEQGGNTEAFF
CDR3 DNA: TGTGCCAGCAGCGAACAGGGGGGCAACACTGAAGCTTTCTTT

clone size: .
V gene: TRBV27
J gene: TRBJ2-3
D gene: .
CDR3 protein: CASRPSFRVFTDTQYF
CDR3 DNA: TGTGCCAGCAGGCCTAGTTTCCGGGTCTTCACAGATACGCAGTATTTT

clone size: .
V gene: TRBV11-2
J gene: TRBJ1-1
D gene: TRBD1
CDR3 protein: CASSLGYRGRMNTEAFF
CDR3 DNA: TGTGCCAGCAGCTTAGGCTACAGGGGGCGGATGAACACTGAAGCTTTCTTT

clone size: .
V gene: TRBV4-2
J gene: TRBJ2-3
D gene: TRBD2
CDR3 protein: CASSQTSGGTGTDTQYF
CDR3 DNA: TGTGCCAGCAGCCAGACTAGCGGGGGGACGGGCACAGATACGCAGTATTTT

clone size: .
V gene: TRBV24-1
J gene: TRBJ1-2
D gene: .
CDR3 protein: CAGSPRVDNYGYTF
CDR3 DNA: TGTGCCGGGTCGCCTCGGGTGGATAACTATGGCTACACCTTC

clone size: .
V gene: TRBV6-5
J gene: TRBJ2-7
D gene: TRBD2
CDR3 protein: CASTLTSGGSYEQYF
CDR3 DNA: TGTGCCAGCACCCTTACTAGCGGGGGTTCCTACGAGCAGTACTTC

clone size: .
V gene: TRBV18
J gene: TRBJ1-1
D gene: TRBD1
CDR3 protein: CASSRGRQGAEAFF
CDR3 DNA: TGTGCCAGCTCACGAGGCAGACAGGGGGCTGAAGCTTTCTTT

clone size: .
V gene: TRBV7-2
J gene: TRBJ2-5
D gene: TRBD1
CDR3 protein: CASSQRGDRGSRETQYF
CDR3 DNA: TGTGCCAGCAGCCAACGGGGTGACAGGGGGAGCCGAGAGACCCAGTACTTC

clone size: .
V gene: TRBV6-5
J gene: TRBJ2-3
D gene: TRBD2
CDR3 protein: CASSPLAGGHHTQYF
CDR3 DNA: TGTGCCAGCAGTCCTCTCGCGGGGGGTCACCATACGCAGTATTTT

clone size: .
V gene: TRBV5-1
J gene: TRBJ2-7
D gene: TRBD1
CDR3 protein: CASSLSGGATYEQYF
CDR3 DNA: TGCGCCAGCAGCTTATCAGGGGGAGCCACCTACGAGCAGTACTTC

clone size: .
V gene: TRBV5-6
J gene: TRBJ2-7
D gene: .
CDR3 protein: CASSAGTGSGLSLEQYF
CDR3 DNA: TGTGCCAGCAGCGCGGGGACTGGTAGCGGCCTCTCTCTCGAGCAGTACTTC

clone size: .
V gene: TRBV5-5
J gene: TRBJ2-7
D gene: TRBD2
CDR3 protein: CASSSSGAGSTYEQYF
CDR3 DNA: TGTGCCAGCAGTAGTAGCGGAGCGGGGTCAACCTACGAGCAGTACTTC

clone size: .
V gene: TRBV9
J gene: TRBJ2-3
D gene: TRBD2
CDR3 protein: CASSVGASGGSTDTQYF
CDR3 DNA: TGTGCCAGCAGCGTAGGGGCTAGCGGGGGGAGCACAGATACGCAGTATTTT

clone size: .
V gene: TRBV18
J gene: TRBJ2-7
D gene: .
CDR3 protein: CASSPPRAYEQYF
CDR3 DNA: TGTGCCAGCTCACCCCCCAGGGCCTACGAGCAGTACTTC

clone size: .
V gene: TRBV7-8
J gene: TRBJ1-3
D gene: .
CDR3 protein: CASSLGAAHSGNTIYF
CDR3 DNA: TGTGCCAGCAGCTTAGGGGCAGCTCATTCTGGAAACACCATATATTTT

clone size: .
V gene: TRBV6-2/TRBV6-3
J gene: TRBJ2-7
D gene: TRBD1
CDR3 protein: CASSYRQGTPYEQYF
CDR3 DNA: TGTGCCAGCAGTTATCGACAGGGGACCCCCTACGAGCAGTACTTC

clone size: .
V gene: TRBV5-4
J gene: TRBJ1-2
D gene: TRBD1
CDR3 protein: CASSLGGQASYGYTF
CDR3 DNA: TGTGCCAGCAGCTTGGGGGGACAGGCCAGCTATGGCTACACCTTC

clone size: .
V gene: TRBV6-5
J gene: TRBJ1-6
D gene: TRBD1
CDR3 protein: CASSYTGTGYNSPLHF
CDR3 DNA: TGTGCCAGCAGCTACACAGGGACAGGGTATAATTCACCCCTCCACTTT